This T cell receptor (beta chain) was profiled in a study of graft-versus-host responses after intestinal transplantation. Whole-study context: Grafts were multivisceral, liver-intestinal, or isolated intestinal. Among the recipients, all got anti-thymocyte globulin induction and then tacrolimus and steroids for approximately 3 years. Study-level results: The authors found GvH clones in recipient marrow, some appearing first in ileum or blood.

Produced via immunoSEQ multiplex PCR; TCRdb's table is partial and in-frame only. The sample includes fewer than 120,000 clones, roughly 93% seen only once; the top ten take roughly 0.5%. As for this clone: Its target is not known.

Germline V CDR1 and CDR2: LNHDA, SQIVND (reference sequence). The CDR3 contains 14 residues. Trimming at V came to 7 bases and at J to 1 base, leaving 4 bases not matched to a gene. This chain links TRBV19 with TRBJ2-7; 10 bases map to TRBD1. This sequence was found in a human donor who received an intestinal transplant. The sequencing used unstimulated CD8+ T cells sorted from spleen or lymph node cells, collected before intestinal transplant. The CDR3 here is CASKPGQGSYEQYF. CDR3 nucleotide sequence: TGTGCCAGTAAACCGGGACAGGGGTCCTACGAGCAGTACTTC.